The present T cell receptor beta chain was sequenced within a study of T-cell reconstitution after alpha-beta-depleted transplantation in children. The V gene lost 4 bases and the J gene lost 4 bases, with 22 bases spanning the gap. The CDR3 is 18 residues long. CDR1 and CDR2 (germline): LGHDT, YNNKEL (reference sequence). This clonotype was seen many times. Its antigen remains unidentified. The TCRbeta library incorporated unique molecular identifiers. TCRdb recomputed calls from the PCR reads with MiXCR, one row per CDR3 protein. The sample consists of about 460,000 distinct CDR3 sequences, roughly 11% of them appearing once. Whole-study findings and limits: Surviving recipient cells, namely T cells and thymic progenitors, were the source of high day-60 TCRbeta diversity in some patients.

The chain employs TRBV3-1 and TRBJ2-2; possible D gene TRBD2, 7 bases. This material consisted of PBMCs, mostly from graft donor cells, taken 180 days after TCRalphabeta/CD19-depleted stem cell transplant. The sequence was obtained from a female patient aged 2-9 years who had a stem cell transplant for aplastic anemia, so the T cells may come from the graft donor. The CDR3 is CASSRSGEGVGSTGELFF. The CDR3 coding sequence is TGTGCCAGCAGCCGATCCGGGGAGGGGGTCGGAAGCACCGGGGAGCTGTTTTTT. Supplemented by reference TRBV3-1 and TRBJ2-2, the full variable domain reads DTAVSQTPKYLVTQMGNDKSIKCEQNLGHDTMYWYKQDSKKFLKIMFSYNNKELIINETVPNRFSPKSPDKAHLNLHINSLELGDSAVYFCASSRSGEGVGSTGELFFGEGSRLTVL.